This T cell receptor beta chain was profiled in a study of T-cell memory formation after mild COVID-19 (dated by TCRdb to the early 2020s). Background on the whole study: Most TCR sequence clusters were specific to one of the two donors. In a couple of donors, T-cell clones that expanded and contracted after mild COVID-19 were tracked by sequencing TCRalpha and TCRbeta repertoires over time. The cohort was made up of two young adult volunteers, one female and one male, who were previously healthy.

The sample was run on an Illumina NovaSeq 6000. TCRalpha and TCRbeta cDNA libraries were built by 5'RACE with constant-segment primers, adding sample barcodes and unique molecular identifiers. RNA was extracted from every sample with Trizol reagent. Libraries were amplified in two PCR steps, with a second sample barcode and Illumina TruSeq adapters added in the second step. The libraries were sequenced on an Illumina NovaSeq using 2 x 150 bp paired-end reads. Processing in the source paper ran as follows. With migec v1.2.7, reads were demultiplexed and then collapsed into UMI-guided consensus sequences. With mixcr v2.1.11, UMI consensuses were aligned to TRA and TRB V and J templates and assembled into clonotypes. A clonotype was counted as expanded or contracted only when both edgeR and NoisET called the clonotype significant, with the noise models trained on biological replicates. edgeR calls used a false discovery rate-adjusted p below 0.01 and a log2 fold-change threshold of 1. As an exploratory analysis of dynamics, max-normalized trajectories of the 1000 most abundant clonotypes were examined by PCA with hierarchical clustering. Separately sequenced CD4+ and CD8+ repertoires were used to assign a CD4 or CD8 phenotype to each responding clone. In TCRdb, the public reads were trimmed at Q25 with fastp and aligned with MiXCR, with productive beta chains retained. One record per CDR3 amino acid sequence lists the most common genes and DNA. For this entry, the V and J calls and clone size follow TCRdb and not the study's own pipeline. Recorded for this sample are around 49,000 distinct CDR3 sequences; around 25% of them occurred a single time. The top ten constitute approximately 40% of the sample.

Ficoll-Paque density gradient centrifugation was the method used to isolate PBMCs. The paper as a whole reports these results and caveats: Whether the second-wave clones peaking on day 37 were SARS-CoV-2 specific was not confirmed. Only a couple of mild cases were covered in the study, and larger cohorts including severe cases with pre-infection samples were considered necessary. Some responding clones were detected in pre-infection memory, which suggested that pre-existing cross-reactive memory T cells had joined the SARS-CoV-2 response. Contracting CD4+ clones were found mainly in CM and EM memory subsets, while CD8+ clones were enriched in EMRA. From day 15 to 85, contracting clones showed balanced CD4/CD8 phenotypes, whereas a second wave of clones that expanded from day 15 to 37 leaned towards CD4+.

This clonotype came up a few times. Its recognized antigen is unknown. No per-base quality is available; no much larger clone lies one base away. The CDR3 goes from the cysteine to the valine over 12 residues. Of the read, only the CDR3 DNA is kept; its 36 bases are in frame from base 1. V loses 3 bases, J loses 2 bases, and the germline ends lie 5 bases apart. The germline V gene (reference sequence) supplies CDR1 LGHDT and CDR2 YNNKEL. Source material: PBMCs or a T cell subset sorted from them (not recorded which). This clonotype was obtained from a man younger than 30 who had mild COVID-19 (a few samples of this study predate the infection). The sample titles of this study are shuffled in the database, so cell type and time point are left out; the donor was told from shared clones. Recombination linked TRBV3-1 to TRBJ2-7; there is no confident call for the D gene. The CDR3 in this case is CASSHPPYEQYV. The DNA sequence follows: TGTGCCAGCAGCCATCCCCCCTACGAGCAGTACGTC.